This passage covers 5 T cell receptor beta chains from one sample sequenced in a study of early T cells in non-severe SARS-CoV-2 infection. A single record per CDR3 protein comes from TCRdb applying MiXCR to the 5' RACE reads. The repertoire holds tens of thousands of distinct CDR3 sequences, with around 17% as singletons. The sample was whole blood, taken at baseline. These receptors originate from an adult who was a healthcare worker with PCR-confirmed SARS-CoV-2 infection or an uninfected control (not recorded which).

This clonotype was seen repeatedly, ten times or more. This chain joins TRBV28 and TRBJ1-6, with 8 nucleotides matching TRBD1. Germline CDR1 reads MDHEN; CDR2 reads SYDVKM. V was clipped by 8 bases and J by 9 bases; unmatched bases: 15. The CDR3 has 16 residues. The CDR3 sequence: CASQKTGAGLRSPLHF. The CDR3 region has the DNA TGTGCCAGCCAAAAGACAGGGGCCGGATTGCGTTCACCCCTCCACTTT.

This sequence joins TRBV20-1 and TRBJ2-3; TRBD2 matches at 7 bases. V gave up 7 bases and J gave up 2 bases; unmatched junction bases: 3. This CDR3 has 12 amino acids. Germline lookup yields CDR1 DFQATT and CDR2 SNEGSKA (reference sequence). The CDR3 region has the DNA TGCAGTGGAGCGGGGCCCACAGATACGCAGTATTTT. Its protein is CSGAGPTDTQYF.

This clonotype was counted between two and nine times. V and J are TRBV15 and TRBJ2-7, with D unclear. V lost 1 base and J 0 bases, leaving 4 bases between the germline ends. From germline, CDR1 is LNHNV and CDR2 YYDKDF (reference sequence). This CDR3 is 13 amino acids long. The CDR3 sequence: CATSRAGSYEQYF. Written as DNA, the CDR3 is TGTGCCACCAGCAGAGCCGGCTCCTACGAGCAGTACTTC.

The chain employs TRBV20-1 and TRBJ2-7; 10 bases line up with TRBD1. The V segment lost 3 bases and the J segment 2 bases; nucleotides outside the gene matches: 4. There are 14 residues in the CDR3. Germline-derived CDR1 and CDR2 are DFQATT and SNEGSKA (reference sequence). The CDR3 spells CSASPGQGAYEQYF. The CDR3 coding sequence is TGCAGTGCTAGCCCCGGACAGGGGGCCTACGAGCAGTACTTC.

Only a few counts were recorded for this clonotype. The CDR3, as DNA: TGTGCCAGCAGTTACGGCCAGACTCAGCCCCAGCATTTT. This codes for CASSYGQTQPQHF. This chain links TRBV6-5 with TRBJ1-5; D gene ambiguous. Per germline, CDR1 MNHEY and CDR2 SVGAGI. The V and J ends lost 2 bases and 6 bases respectively, with 8 bases between them. The CDR3 has 13 amino acids.